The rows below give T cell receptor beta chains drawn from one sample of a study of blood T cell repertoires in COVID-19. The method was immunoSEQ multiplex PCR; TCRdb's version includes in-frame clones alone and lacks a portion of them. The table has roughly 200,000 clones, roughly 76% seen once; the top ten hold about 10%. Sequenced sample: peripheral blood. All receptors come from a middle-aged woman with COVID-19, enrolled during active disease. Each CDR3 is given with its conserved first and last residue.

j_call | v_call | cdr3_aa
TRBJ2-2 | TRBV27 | CASSSGTGGLNTGELFF
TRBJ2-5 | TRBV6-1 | CASSEVAGSLETQYF
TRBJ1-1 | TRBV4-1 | CASSQGSPNTEAFF
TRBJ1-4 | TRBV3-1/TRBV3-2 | CASSQEGQLNEKLFF
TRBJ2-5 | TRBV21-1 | CASSLEKRSTPKETQYF
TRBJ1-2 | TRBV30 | CAWRRGLEGYTF
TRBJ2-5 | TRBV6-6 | CASSRLAGGPRLREETQYF
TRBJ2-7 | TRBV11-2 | CASSLNFDGTAAHEQYF
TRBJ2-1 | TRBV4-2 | CASSQPPGTSDEQFF
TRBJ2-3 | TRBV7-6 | CASSGGLAGGLTDTQYF
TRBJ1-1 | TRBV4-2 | CASSPHQGGGTEAFF
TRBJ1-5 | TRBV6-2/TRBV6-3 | CASSHQGHSNQPQHF
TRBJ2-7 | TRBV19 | CASSGLTGVLGEQYF
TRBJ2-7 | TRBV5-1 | CASSLVSSGYYEQYF
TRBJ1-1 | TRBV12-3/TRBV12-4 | CASSLVKNTEAFF
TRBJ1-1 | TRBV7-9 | CASSPLRGQAFF
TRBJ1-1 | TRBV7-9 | CASSQGIRGTEAFF
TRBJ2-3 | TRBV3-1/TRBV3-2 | CASSQTSGITDTQYF
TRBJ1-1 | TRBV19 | CASSPGAGNTEAFF
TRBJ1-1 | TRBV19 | CASSITLLQGANTEAFF
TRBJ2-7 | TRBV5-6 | CASSLRTGAYEQYF
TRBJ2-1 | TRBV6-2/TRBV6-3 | CASSYSLAGGNNEQFF
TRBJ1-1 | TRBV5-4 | CASSFGTAMNTEAFF
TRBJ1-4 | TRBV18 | CASSKDGGVGEKLFF
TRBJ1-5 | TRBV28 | CASSLGGAGNQPQHF
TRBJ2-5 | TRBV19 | CASSMAGAQETQYF
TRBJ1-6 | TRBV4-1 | CASSRWNRESSYNSPLHF
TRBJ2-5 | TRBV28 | CASTTGGATQYF
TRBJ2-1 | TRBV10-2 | CASRRLAGYNEQFF
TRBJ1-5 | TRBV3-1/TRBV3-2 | CASSQDATGRQPQHF
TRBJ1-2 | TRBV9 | CASSPEGRQGYTF
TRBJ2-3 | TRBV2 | CASSETGRLWREVDTQYF
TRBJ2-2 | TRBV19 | CASMITKNTGELFF
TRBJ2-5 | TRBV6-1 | CASSGAGTGQETQYF
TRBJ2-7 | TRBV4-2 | CASSQGQEQYF
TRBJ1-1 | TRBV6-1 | CASSEAGGEGTEAFF
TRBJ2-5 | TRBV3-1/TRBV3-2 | CASSQSTGLETQYF
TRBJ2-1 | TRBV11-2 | CASSAGTSGGGWNEQFF
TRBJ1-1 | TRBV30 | CAWSVPGRLEAFF
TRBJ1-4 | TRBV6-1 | CASSVGSVRLNEKLFF
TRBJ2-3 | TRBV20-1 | CSASLVAGSTDTQYF
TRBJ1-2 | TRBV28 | CASRAGTSRNYGYTF
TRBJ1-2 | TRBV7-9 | CASSSRRGAPNYGYTF
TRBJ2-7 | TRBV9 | CASSVDFSPIYEQYF
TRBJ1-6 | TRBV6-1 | CASSELGGQGISPLHF
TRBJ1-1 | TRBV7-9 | CASSFGGGNTEAFF
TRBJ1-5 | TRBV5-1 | CASSLLGQSNQPQHF